This note documents a single T cell receptor beta chain sequence. This clonotype was found a few times. Its specific antigen is unknown. No clone much larger than this one lies a single base away; base qualities are absent. This record belongs to a study of CD8 T cells in ankylosing spondylitis listed by TCRdb under 2017. For the study in its entirety: To find TCR variants linked to disease, the study profiled T cell receptor beta repertoires in ankylosing spondylitis patients and healthy donors. In total, the full study cohort was made up of over a hundred healthy donors and 25 ankylosing spondylitis patients. Samples of peripheral blood were taken, and for ankylosing spondylitis patients, synovial fluid was collected as well. Points the paper makes about the study in general: The disease-linked clones were reported to be significantly enriched in matched synovial fluid samples from ankylosing spondylitis patients. Some motif variants had previously been reported in the synovial fluid and blood of reactive arthritis patients, which suggests shared mechanisms of disease initiation. A CD8+ phenotype was shown by the disease-linked clones, which were found at relatively low frequencies in peripheral blood. A TCR beta motif made up of 7 to 9 highly homologous amino acid variants appeared to be characteristic of blood from ankylosing spondylitis patients.

These reads were obtained on an Illumina HiSeq 2500. Quantitative 5'-RACE with molecular barcodes was the method used to prepare the TCR beta libraries. The paper's data handling went like this. Disease-linked TCR variants were identified with a new computational method built on a probabilistic model of VDJ rearrangement. The public reads were run again by TCRdb, first through fastp at Q25 and then through MiXCR, and only productive beta chains were kept. Each entry is one CDR3 protein sequence, shown with its most common DNA and genes. TCRdb assigned the V and J calls; the authors' analysis was not used. Present in this sample are 350,000 to 450,000 distinct CDR3 sequences, around 20% of which were seen just once. The ten largest clones represent under 15% of the sample. V is reduced by 0 bases and J by 3 bases, leaving a spacing of 8 bases between them. The CDR3, from cysteine to phenylalanine, totals 14 residues. The kept DNA is CDR3 alone, 42 bases in frame from the first base. The germline V gene sets CDR1 to SGHAT and CDR2 to FQNNGV.

Sample: blood, either unsorted or a sorted T cell fraction (not recorded which). The source of this sequence is a male donor with ankylosing spondylitis or in good health (not recorded which). Here the chain combines TRBV11-2 and TRBJ2-5, with the D segment identity uncertain. The sequenced DNA is TGTGCCAGCAGCTTAGATTGGACCGAAGAGACCCAGTACTTC. It is translated as CASSLDWTEETQYF.